These T cell receptor beta chains were read from a single sample in a study of shared clonotypes between healthy human individuals. Produced via immunoSEQ multiplex PCR; TCRdb's table is partial and in-frame only. This table holds some 2.1 million clones, around 96% found once. The sample was naive CD8+ T cells sorted from blood. Receptors were obtained from a young man in good health. CDR3s include the opening cysteine and the closing phenylalanine or tryptophan. A D gene is named only where the DNA matches it firmly. Only part of the rows carry a size: once, few, many, or a class if the clone is expanded.

v_call	j_call	clone_size	d_call	cdr3_nt	cdr3_aa
TRBV5-1	TRBJ2-5	once	TRBD2	TGCGCCAGCAGCTTGGTGTCTAGCGGGGGGCCCGCAGAGACCCAGTACTTC	CASSLVSSGGPAETQYF
TRBV9	TRBJ1-1	NA	NA	TGTGCCAGCAGCGTAGGCGAGGTGGGCACTGAAGCTTTCTTT	CASSVGEVGTEAFF
TRBV2	TRBJ1-5	NA	TRBD1	TGTGCCAGCAAGGGGACAGGGGACGATAGCAATCAGCCCCAGCATTTT	CASKGTGDDSNQPQHF
TRBV11-2	TRBJ1-1	NA	TRBD1	TGTGCCAGCAGCTTAGTCGGGGGACAGGGGCTGGATACTGAAGCTTTCTTT	CASSLVGGQGLDTEAFF
TRBV5-8	TRBJ1-1	NA	NA	TGTGCCAGCAGCTTGGTTTCGAACACTGAAGCTTTCTTT	CASSLVSNTEAFF
TRBV7-6	TRBJ1-1	NA	NA	TGTGCCAGCAGCTTAGGGTACGGGAACACTGAAGCTTTCTTT	CASSLGYGNTEAFF
TRBV5-6	TRBJ2-7	NA	TRBD2	TGTGCCAGCAGCTGGACTAGGACCTACGAGCAGTACTTC	CASSWTRTYEQYF
TRBV7-9	TRBJ2-5	NA	NA	TGTGCCAGCAGCTTAGGGGCAGGGGAACGGGAGACCCAGTACTTC	CASSLGAGERETQYF
TRBV11-2	TRBJ2-5	NA	TRBD2	TGTGCCAGCAGCTTAGTCTTAGCGGGGGCACAAGAGACCCAGTACTTC	CASSLVLAGAQETQYF
TRBV29-1	TRBJ1-1	NA	NA	TGCAGCGTCCCCGGATTGAACACTGAAGCTTTCTTT	CSVPGLNTEAFF
TRBV4-3	TRBJ1-5	NA	TRBD1	TGCGCCAGCAGCCAAGATCTTCGGCATGGACAGGGGGCTAGCAATCAGCCCCAGCATTTT	CASSQDLRHGQGASNQPQHF
TRBV5-5	TRBJ1-2	NA	TRBD1	TGTGCCAGCAGCTCTACCTTAGGGGGCTGGTATGGCTACACCTTC	CASSSTLGGWYGYTF
TRBV13	TRBJ2-7	NA	NA	TGTGCCAGCAGCGTAACCGGAGGGACGGTCTCCTACGAGCAGTACTTC	CASSVTGGTVSYEQYF
TRBV19	TRBJ2-7	NA	TRBD1	TGTGCCAGCACAGGGGCCGACTCCTACGAGCAGTACTTC	CASTGADSYEQYF
TRBV6-4	TRBJ2-1	NA	NA	TGTGCCACCAGAGAGGATTTCTCCTACAATGAGCAGTTCTTC	CATREDFSYNEQFF
TRBV11-2	TRBJ2-3	NA	NA	TGTGCCAGCAGCCCCGTCGACAGTAACACAGATACGCAGTATTTT	CASSPVDSNTDTQYF
TRBV7-6	TRBJ2-7	NA	NA	TGTGCCAGCAGCCGTGAACAGGGGGGGGAGTACGAGCAGTACTTC	CASSREQGGEYEQYF
TRBV11-2	TRBJ2-7	NA	NA	TGTGCCAGCAGCTTAGGCAGTTACGAGCAGTACTTC	CASSLGSYEQYF